Following are 28 T cell receptor beta chains from one sample sequenced in a study of T cells in pancreatic ductal adenocarcinoma. Method: immunoSEQ multiplex PCR; TCRdb's copy keeps in-frame clones and lacks some. Among roughly 16,000 clones listed, around nine tenths were seen once. Selected pancreatic ductal adenocarcinoma patients had undergone surgery without neoadjuvant therapy. Sample: PBMCs. These TCRs come from a human donor with pancreatic ductal adenocarcinoma.

The chain carries TRBV27 and TRBJ2-7; TRBD1 agrees at 8 bases. Germline V gene lookup returns CDR1 MNHEY and CDR2 SMNVEV (reference sequence). The CDR3 covers 13 residues. Trimming cost V 3 bases and J 6 bases; bases outside gene matches: 4. Here the CDR3 reads CASSFGTGLEQYF. The CDR3, as DNA: TGTGCCAGCAGTTTCGGGACAGGACTCGAGCAGTACTTC.

This clone appeared a single time. This chain uses TRBV7-8 with TRBJ1-1; D remains unclear. This CDR3 contains 15 residues. Germline V CDR1 and CDR2: SGHVS, FQNEAQ. The V and J ends lost 0 bases and 5 bases respectively, with 13 bases between them. The CDR3 here is CASSLAGFGGTEAFF. In DNA form, the CDR3 reads TGTGCCAGCAGCTTAGCGGGGTTCGGCGGGACTGAAGCTTTCTTT.

J is TRBJ2-1 and V is TRBV9, with a possible D match to TRBD2 (5 bases). CDR1 and CDR2 from the germline V gene are SGDLS and YYNGEE. This CDR3 contains 14 residues. V lost 0 bases to trimming and J lost 9 bases, with 13 bases between them. The CDR3 bases are TGTGCCAGCAGCGTAGCGGTAGGGAGAGTTGAGCAGTTCTTC. Its translation: CASSVAVGRVEQFF.

The chain carries TRBV7-6 and TRBJ1-5; D is ambiguous. The ends were cut back, 1 base at V and 7 bases at J, with 11 bases in the middle. Germline V CDR1 and CDR2: SGHVS, FNYEAQ. This CDR3 region has 14 residues. This CDR3 is CASSLGVGEQPQHF. DNA for the CDR3: TGTGCCAGCAGCTTAGGGGTGGGTGAACAGCCCCAGCATTTT.

The chain couples TRBV9 to TRBJ1-2, with 7 bases fitting TRBD1. The CDR3 loop spans 15 amino acids. The J segment lost 4 bases and the V segment lost 3 bases, leaving 9 bases of the junction unmatched. CDR1 is SGDLS, CDR2 YYNGEE, per germline. As DNA, the CDR3 is TGTGCCAGCAGCGCCGGGGGGACAGAAGGCTATGGCTACACCTTC. It codes for CASSAGGTEGYGYTF. Full variable domain (rest looked up from reference TRBV9 and TRBJ1-2): DSGVTQTPKHLITATGQRVTLRCSPRSGDLSVYWYQQSLDQGLQFLIQYYNGEERAKGNILERFSAQQFPDLHSELNLSSLELGDSALYFCASSAGGTEGYGYTFGSGTRLTVV.

This clone was observed once. The V gene is TRBV7-8, the J gene TRBJ2-2; TRBD1 agrees at 11 bases. Unmatched junction bases numbered 5, after V lost 4 bases and J lost 7 bases. Germline loops: CDR1 SGHVS, CDR2 FQNEAQ. CDR3 length: 15 amino acids. The CDR3 DNA is TGTGCCAGCAGCTCTGGACAGGGGGCAGGCGGGGAGCTGTTTTTT. Translation: CASSSGQGAGGELFF.

The CDR3 loop reads CASSLRLAGTGDGYTF. Here the CDR3 DNA reads TGTGCCAGCAGCTTACGACTCGCCGGGACAGGCGATGGCTACACCTTC. The chain is built from TRBV7-6 and TRBJ1-2; 8 bases are shared with TRBD1. The J segment lost 6 bases and the V segment lost 2 bases, leaving 11 bases of the junction unmatched. This CDR3 comprises 16 residues. Germline V gives CDR1 SGHVS, CDR2 FNYEAQ.

The chain is built from TRBV7-8 and TRBJ2-1, with 7 bases fitting TRBD2. The CDR3 is 16 amino acids. The V segment lost 4 bases and the J segment 5 bases; nucleotides outside the gene matches: 11. Germline CDR1 reads SGHVS; CDR2 reads FQNEAQ. The CDR3 reads CASSSLGGRWNNEQFF. CDR3 coding DNA: TGTGCCAGCAGCTCCCTGGGAGGGAGGTGGAACAATGAGCAGTTCTTC.

The chain joins TRBV18 to TRBJ2-7; D is uncertain. The CDR3 runs 15 residues. Germline V gene sequence: CDR1 KGHSH, CDR2 LQKENI. V was trimmed by 0 bases and J by 5 bases, leaving 14 bases between them. Here the CDR3 reads CASSPPPGQEHEQYF. In DNA form, the CDR3 reads TGTGCCAGCTCACCACCCCCAGGCCAGGAGCACGAGCAGTACTTC.

The chain has TRBV10-3 and TRBJ2-2; 14 nucleotides agree with TRBD2. V lost 5 bases and J lost 3; bases outside the gene matches: 8. The germline gives CDR1 ENHRY, CDR2 SYGVKD. The CDR3 is made up of 18 amino acids. CDR3: CAISISGTSGSYTGELFF. The CDR3 nucleotides are TGTGCCATCAGTATTTCCGGGACTAGCGGGAGCTACACCGGGGAGCTGTTTTTT.

The chain has TRBV15 and TRBJ2-1; D call uncertain. Germline values: CDR1 LNHNV, CDR2 YYDKDF (reference sequence). The CDR3 has 13 residues. Trimming pared 0 bases from V and 8 bases from J, leaving 8 bases between. CDR3 in amino acids: CATSRDSKYEQFF. For the CDR3, the DNA is TGTGCCACCAGCAGAGATTCTAAGTATGAGCAGTTCTTC.

The rearrangement links TRBV19 to TRBJ2-7; 12 nucleotides match TRBD2. The V segment lost 7 bases and the J segment 0 bases; nucleotides outside the gene matches: 16. Germline V CDR1 and CDR2: LNHDA, SQIVND (reference sequence). The CDR3 length is 19 residues. CDR3 DNA: TGTGCCAGTAAGGAAGGACCGGGACTAGCGGGCAAAAGCTCCTACGAGCAGTACTTC. As protein: CASKEGPGLAGKSSYEQYF.

This chain uses TRBV28 with TRBJ1-1; 9 nucleotides align to TRBD1. The CDR3 covers 14 residues. CDR1 is MDHEN and CDR2 is SYDVKM in the germline V gene. With 5 bases clipped from V and 3 bases from J, the junction kept 4 bases outside the gene matches. The CDR3: CASSLWTGDTEAFF. DNA of the CDR3: TGTGCCAGCAGTCTCTGGACAGGGGACACTGAAGCTTTCTTT.

This clone appeared once. The chain combines TRBV30 with TRBJ2-1, with D possibly matching TRBD1 (6 bases). This CDR3 region has 13 residues. Germline values: CDR1 GTSNPN, CDR2 SVGIG (reference sequence). Trimming pared 3 bases from V and 6 bases from J, leaving 12 bases between. The CDR3 loop is CAWRDSGINEQFF. CDR3 DNA: TGTGCCTGGAGGGACAGCGGAATCAATGAGCAGTTCTTC.

The chain combines TRBV5-1 with TRBJ2-7, with D maybe TRBD1 (5 bases). V shed 0 bases and J shed 0 bases, with 19 bases lying between them. Germline V gene lookup returns CDR1 SGHRS and CDR2 YFSETQ. There are 18 residues in the CDR3. The CDR3 here is CASSLGGRTSPTSYEQYF. The DNA for the CDR3 is TGCGCCAGCAGCTTGGGTGGCAGGACAAGCCCTACCTCCTACGAGCAGTACTTC. Looking up the rest from reference TRBV5-1 and TRBJ2-7 gives the full variable domain: KAGVTQTPRYLIKTRGQQVTLSCSPISGHRSVSWYQQTPGQGLQFLFEYFSETQRNKGNFPGRFSGRQFSNSRSEMNVSTLELGDSALYLCASSLGGRTSPTSYEQYFGPGTRLTVT.

The rearrangement uses TRBV27 and TRBJ2-7, with D perhaps matching TRBD1 (6 bases). V was trimmed by 3 bases and J by 2 bases, leaving 14 bases between them. The CDR3 runs 15 residues. Looked up from germline, CDR1 is MNHEY and CDR2 is SMNVEV (reference sequence). The CDR3 loop is CASSFIRGPPYEQYF. The CDR3 DNA is TGTGCCAGCAGTTTTATCAGGGGTCCCCCCTACGAGCAGTACTTC.

The gene calls are TRBV10-1 and TRBJ1-2; D gene unclear. V was trimmed by 0 bases and J by 3 bases, leaving 11 bases between them. CDR3 length equals 15 residues. Germline CDR1 reads WNHNN; CDR2 reads SYGVQD (reference sequence). The CDR3 DNA reads as TGCGCCAGCAGTGAGTCATCTAAAAAGGACTATGGCTACACCTTC. Translated, it gives CASSESSKKDYGYTF.

The chain links TRBV18 to TRBJ2-1, with 10 bases matching TRBD2. The length of the CDR3 is 17 residues. J lost 0 bases, V lost 2 bases, and 4 bases had no gene match. Per the germline V gene, CDR1 is KGHSH and CDR2 is LQKENI. Here the CDR3 reads CASSPTAGGSSYNEQFF. In nucleotides, the CDR3 is TGTGCCAGCTCACCAACAGCGGGGGGGAGCTCCTACAATGAGCAGTTCTTC.

This chain uses TRBV4-3 with TRBJ2-1, with D maybe TRBD2 (6 bases). V was shortened by 0 bases and J by 4 bases, with 19 bases between the two germline ends. The CDR3 covers 18 residues. The germline V gene has CDR1 LGHNA and CDR2 YSLEER. Here the CDR3 DNA reads TGCGCCAGCAGCCAAGATCTATTAACTCTAGCGCGATACAATGAGCAGTTCTTC. This gives the protein CASSQDLLTLARYNEQFF.

The V call is TRBV10-3, the J call TRBJ1-1; no clear D gene. V gave up 3 bases and J gave up 1 base, with 9 bases separating them. Germline CDR1 reads ENHRY; CDR2 reads SYGVKD. This CDR3 is built from 14 residues. In nucleotides, the CDR3 is TGTGCCATCAGTGATTTCGTTGGGAACACTGAAGCTTTCTTT. Residues: CAISDFVGNTEAFF.

The rearrangement joins TRBV7-8 to TRBJ2-1; 14 bases line up with TRBD2. Germline V lookup: CDR1 SGHVS, CDR2 FQNEAQ. V lost 2 bases to trimming and J lost 10 bases; unmatched junction nucleotides: 7. The CDR3 covers 16 residues. The CDR3 region is CASSLLGLAGGLEQFF. CDR3 nucleotide sequence: TGTGCCAGCAGCTTACTAGGACTAGCGGGAGGACTAGAGCAGTTCTTC.

V gene TRBV9 combines with J gene TRBJ2-2; 12 bases are a match to TRBD1. CDR3 length equals 17 residues. Trimming cost V 1 base and J 7 bases; bases outside gene matches: 8. Germline V gives CDR1 SGDLS, CDR2 YYNGEE. The CDR3 coding sequence is TGTGCCAGCAGCGTAACCGGGACAGGGGGCGCGGTCGGGGAGCTGTTTTTT. Its translation is CASSVTGTGGAVGELFF.

The chain uses TRBV30 and TRBJ2-5, with TRBD2 matching 7 bases. V lost 0 bases to trimming and J lost 4 bases; unmatched junction nucleotides: 8. The CDR3 runs to 15 residues. The V gene's germline CDR1 is GTSNPN and CDR2 SVGIG (reference sequence). In DNA form, the CDR3 reads TGTGCCTGGAGTGTACTGGGAGGGCCTGGAGAGACCCAGTACTTC. It encodes CAWSVLGGPGETQYF.

The gene calls are TRBV19 and TRBJ2-1, with D possibly matching TRBD2 (6 bases). V was cut by 5 bases and J by 0 bases, with 14 bases left in between. The CDR3 is 16 residues long. Germline lookup yields CDR1 LNHDA and CDR2 SQIVND (reference sequence). The CDR3 DNA is TGTGCCAGTAGTTACCGGGACTCCAGCTCCTACAATGAGCAGTTCTTC. This codes for CASSYRDSSSYNEQFF.

This chain uses TRBV2 with TRBJ1-1; D is uncertain. Trimming pared 7 bases from V and 4 bases from J, leaving 13 bases between. Germline-derived CDR1 and CDR2 are SNHLY and FYNNEI. The CDR3 sequence is 13 residues long. The CDR3 DNA reads as TGTGCCAGCATTCAATATGACGGCACTGAAGCTTTCTTT. This gives the protein CASIQYDGTEAFF.

This sequence joins TRBV7-3 and TRBJ1-2; 9 bases agree with TRBD1. The length of the CDR3 is 15 residues. Germline CDR1 and CDR2: SGHTA and FQGTGA. The V gene end was trimmed by 2 bases and the J gene end by 5 bases; junction bases not matched to a gene: 6. The CDR3 protein is CASSLGTGTTYGYTF. The CDR3 bases are TGTGCCAGCAGCTTAGGGACAGGGACGACGTATGGCTACACCTTC. The whole variable domain, remainder taken from reference TRBV7-3 and TRBJ1-2, is GAGVSQTPSNKVTEKGKYVELRCDPISGHTALYWYRQSLGQGPEFLIYFQGTGAADDSGLPNDRFFAVRPEGSVSTLKIQRTERGDSAVYLCASSLGTGTTYGYTFGSGTRLTVV.

The rearrangement joins TRBV11-3 to TRBJ2-1, with 11 bases that match TRBD2. V lost 8 bases, J lost 5 bases, and 17 bases stayed unmatched. CDR1 is SGHNT, CDR2 YENEEA, per germline. This CDR3 region has 18 residues. CDR3 loop: CASPGPSGGREKDNEQFF. The CDR3 bases are TGTGCCAGCCCCGGGCCTAGCGGGGGGCGGGAGAAAGACAATGAGCAGTTCTTC.

V is TRBV6-5 and J is TRBJ1-5; D unresolved. This CDR3 spans 16 amino acids. Germline V CDR1 and CDR2: MNHEY, SVGAGI. The ends were cut back, 2 bases at V and 2 bases at J, with 13 bases in the middle. The CDR3 protein is CASSYQPPVGNQPQHF. CDR3 nucleotides: TGTGCCAGCAGTTACCAGCCCCCTGTGGGCAATCAGCCCCAGCATTTT.